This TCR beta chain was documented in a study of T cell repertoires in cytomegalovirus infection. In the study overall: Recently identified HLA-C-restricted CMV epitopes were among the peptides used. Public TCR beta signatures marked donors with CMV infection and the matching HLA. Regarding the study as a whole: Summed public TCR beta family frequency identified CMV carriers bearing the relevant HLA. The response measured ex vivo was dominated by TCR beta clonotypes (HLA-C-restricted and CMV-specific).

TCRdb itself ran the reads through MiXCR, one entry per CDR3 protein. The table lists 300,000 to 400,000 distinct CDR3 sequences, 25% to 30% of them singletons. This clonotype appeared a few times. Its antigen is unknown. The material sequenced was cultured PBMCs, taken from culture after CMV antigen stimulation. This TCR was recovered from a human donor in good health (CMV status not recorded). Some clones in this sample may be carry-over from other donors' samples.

CDR3 coding DNA: TGTGCCAGCAGGCCTAGGGAACTGAAGAACACCGGGGAGCTGTTTTTT. It translates to CASRPRELKNTGELFF. The gene calls are TRBV6-6 and TRBJ2-2; D is unclear. Germline V gene data show CDR1 as MNHNY and CDR2 as SVGAGI (reference sequence). The CDR3 runs to 16 residues. V dropped 6 bases and J dropped 1 base, with 15 bases sitting between them.